This T cell receptor beta chain was sequenced in a study of tumor and adjacent non-tumor tissue in lung cancer. Study-wide background: Stage I to III disease affected over nine men and roughly five women aged about 30 to 85. Samples averaged around 4.2 million productive TCRbeta reads each. Study results and limitations: Top 100 clones took a larger repertoire share in normal lung. Compared with tumor, normal lung showed significantly lower TCR diversity.

In the case of this clonotype: Its antigen is not identified.

The template was RNA from unsorted bulk tissue. The CDR3 loop spans 15 amino acids. Trimming removed 5 bases at V and 2 bases at J, with 15 bases between. The V gene's germline CDR1 is GTSNPN and CDR2 SVGIG (reference sequence). The library came from three nested PCR rounds adapted from ARM-PCR protocols. MiXCR, run by TCRdb on the multiplex PCR reads, gives a single entry per CDR3 protein. The sample includes some 84,000 distinct CDR3 sequences, approximately 57% of them seen just once. The chain employs TRBV30 and TRBJ2-2, with a weak D call TRBD1 (6 bases). The sequenced material came from lung tumor tissue. The clonotype comes from a man between 65 and 85 years old with non-small cell lung cancer. CDR3 sequence (DNA): TGTGCCTGGTCCAGGGGTGGCGGCAACACCGGGGAGCTGTTTTTT. It is translated as CAWSRGGGNTGELFF. Looking up the rest from reference TRBV30 and TRBJ2-2 gives the full variable domain: SQTIHQWPATLVQPVGSPLSLECTVEGTSNPNLYWYRQAAGRGLQLLFYSVGIGQISSEVPQNLSASRPQDRQFILSSKKLLLSDSGFYLCAWSRGGGNTGELFFGEGSRLTVL.